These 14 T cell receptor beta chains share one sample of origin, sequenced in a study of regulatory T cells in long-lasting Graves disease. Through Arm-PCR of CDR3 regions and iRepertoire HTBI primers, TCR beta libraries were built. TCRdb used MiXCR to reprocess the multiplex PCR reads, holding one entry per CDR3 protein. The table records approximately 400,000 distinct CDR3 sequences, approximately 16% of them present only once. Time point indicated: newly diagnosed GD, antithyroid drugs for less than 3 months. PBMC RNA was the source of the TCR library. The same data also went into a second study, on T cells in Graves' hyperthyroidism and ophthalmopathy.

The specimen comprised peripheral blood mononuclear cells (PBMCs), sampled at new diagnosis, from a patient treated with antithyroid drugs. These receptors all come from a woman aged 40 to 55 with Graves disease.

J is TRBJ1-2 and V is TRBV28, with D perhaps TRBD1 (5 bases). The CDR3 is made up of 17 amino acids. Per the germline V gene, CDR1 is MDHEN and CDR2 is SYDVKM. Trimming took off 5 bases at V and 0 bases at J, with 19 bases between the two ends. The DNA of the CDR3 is TGTGCCAGCAGTCGTCCCTTTGGACAAAAATCTAACTATGGCTACACCTTC. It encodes CASSRPFGQKSNYGYTF.

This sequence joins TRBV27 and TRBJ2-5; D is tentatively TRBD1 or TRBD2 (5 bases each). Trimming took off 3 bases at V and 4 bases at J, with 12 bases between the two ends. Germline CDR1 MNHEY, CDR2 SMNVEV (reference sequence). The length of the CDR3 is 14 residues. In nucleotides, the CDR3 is TGTGCCAGCAGTTTCGGGGCACTAAGAGAGACCCAGTACTTC. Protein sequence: CASSFGALRETQYF.

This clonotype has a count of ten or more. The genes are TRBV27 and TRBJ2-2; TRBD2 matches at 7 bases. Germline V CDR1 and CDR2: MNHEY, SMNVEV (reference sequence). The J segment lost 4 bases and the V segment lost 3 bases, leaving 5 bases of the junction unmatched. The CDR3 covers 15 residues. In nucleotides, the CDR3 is TGTGCCAGCAGTTTGGAGGGAGGGCCCACCGGGGAGCTGTTTTTT. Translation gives CASSLEGGPTGELFF.

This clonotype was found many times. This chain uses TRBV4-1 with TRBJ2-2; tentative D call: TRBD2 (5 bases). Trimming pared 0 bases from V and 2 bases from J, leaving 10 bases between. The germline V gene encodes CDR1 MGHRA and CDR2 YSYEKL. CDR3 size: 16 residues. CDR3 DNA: TGCGCCAGCAGCCAAGATACCGGACTCAACACCGGGGAGCTGTTTTTT. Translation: CASSQDTGLNTGELFF.

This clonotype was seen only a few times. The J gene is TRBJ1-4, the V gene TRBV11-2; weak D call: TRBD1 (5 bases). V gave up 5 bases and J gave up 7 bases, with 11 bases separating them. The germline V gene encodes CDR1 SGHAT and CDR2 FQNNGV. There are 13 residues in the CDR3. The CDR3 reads CASSRGGIEKLFF. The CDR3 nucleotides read TGTGCCAGCAGCCGGGGGGGGATTGAAAAACTGTTTTTT.

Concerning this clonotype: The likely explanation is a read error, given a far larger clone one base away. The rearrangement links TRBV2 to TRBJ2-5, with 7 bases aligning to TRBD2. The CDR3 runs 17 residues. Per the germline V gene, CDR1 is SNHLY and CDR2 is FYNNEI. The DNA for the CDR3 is TGTGCCAGCAGTTACCGGGTCGGGGGGAGCGATCAAGAGATCCAGTACTTC. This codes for CASSYRVGGSDQEIQYF.

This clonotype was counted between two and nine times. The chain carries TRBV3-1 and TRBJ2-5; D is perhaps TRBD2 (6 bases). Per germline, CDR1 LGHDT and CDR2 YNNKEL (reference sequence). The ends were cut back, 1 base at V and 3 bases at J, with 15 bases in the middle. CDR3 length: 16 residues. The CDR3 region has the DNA TGTGCCAGCAGCCAAGGCAGATTCGGGAGAAAAGAGACCCAGTACTTC. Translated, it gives CASSQGRFGRKETQYF.

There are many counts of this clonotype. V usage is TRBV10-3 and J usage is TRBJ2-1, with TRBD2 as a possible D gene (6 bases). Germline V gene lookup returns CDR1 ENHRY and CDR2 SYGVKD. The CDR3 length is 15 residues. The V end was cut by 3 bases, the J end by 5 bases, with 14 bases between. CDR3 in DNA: TGTGCCATCAGTGATCTGACTAGTAGTGACAATGAGCAGTTCTTC. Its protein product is CAISDLTSSDNEQFF.

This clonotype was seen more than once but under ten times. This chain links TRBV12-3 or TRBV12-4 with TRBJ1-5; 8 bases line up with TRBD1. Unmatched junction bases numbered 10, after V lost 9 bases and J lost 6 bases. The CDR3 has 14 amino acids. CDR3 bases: TGTGCCAGTGGACAGGGAAGGGAACTTCAGCCCCAGCATTTT. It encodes CASGQGRELQPQHF.

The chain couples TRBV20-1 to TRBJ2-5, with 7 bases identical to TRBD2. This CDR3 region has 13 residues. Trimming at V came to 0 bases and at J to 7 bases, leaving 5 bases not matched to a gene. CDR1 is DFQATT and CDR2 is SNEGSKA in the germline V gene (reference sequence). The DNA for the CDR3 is TGCAGTGCTAGAGATCCTCAGCGGGGGACCCAGTACTTC. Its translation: CSARDPQRGTQYF.

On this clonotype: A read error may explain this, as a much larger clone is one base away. The CDR3: CASSLARRLGHNEQFF. CDR3 DNA: TGTGCCAGCAGCTTAGCACGGCGGTTGGGGCACAATGAGCAGTTCTTC. The chain recombines TRBV11-2 with TRBJ2-1, with a weak D call TRBD1 (5 bases). This CDR3 is 16 amino acids long. The ends were cut back, 1 base at V and 5 bases at J, with 15 bases in the middle. Germline V gene lookup returns CDR1 SGHAT and CDR2 FQNNGV.

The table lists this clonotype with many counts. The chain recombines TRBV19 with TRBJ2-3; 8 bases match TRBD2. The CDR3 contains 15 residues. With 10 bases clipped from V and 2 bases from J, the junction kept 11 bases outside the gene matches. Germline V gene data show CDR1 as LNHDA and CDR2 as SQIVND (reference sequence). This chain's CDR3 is CATQEVAGFTDTQYF. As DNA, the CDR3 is TGTGCCACCCAGGAGGTAGCGGGGTTCACAGATACGCAGTATTTT.

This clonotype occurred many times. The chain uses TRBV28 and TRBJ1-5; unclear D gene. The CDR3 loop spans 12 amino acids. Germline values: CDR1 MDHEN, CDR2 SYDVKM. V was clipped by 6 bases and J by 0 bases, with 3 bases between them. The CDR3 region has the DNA TGTGCCAGCAGCAATAGCAATCAGCCCCAGCATTTT. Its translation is CASSNSNQPQHF. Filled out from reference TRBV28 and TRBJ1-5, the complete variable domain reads DVKVTQSSRYLVKRTGEKVFLECVQDMDHENMFWYRQDPGLGLRLIYFSYDVKMKEKGDIPEGYSVSREKKERFSLILESASTNQTSMYLCASSNSNQPQHFGDGTRLSIL.

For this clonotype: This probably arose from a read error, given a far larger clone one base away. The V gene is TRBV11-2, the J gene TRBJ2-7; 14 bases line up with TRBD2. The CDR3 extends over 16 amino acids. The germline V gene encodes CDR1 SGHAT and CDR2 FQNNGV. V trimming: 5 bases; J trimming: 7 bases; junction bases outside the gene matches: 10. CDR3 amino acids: CASSSSGTSGSYEQYF. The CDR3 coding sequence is TGTGCCAGCAGCAGCTCCGGGACTAGCGGGAGTTATGAGCAGTACTTC.